This TCR beta chain is drawn from a study of siplizumab effects on memory and regulatory T cells. Study-wide points: There was no confirmation of the suppressive function of proliferating Tregs from siplizumab cultures. Naive T cells appeared more diverse than memory cells and seemed to be major alloresponse contributors. Poor capture below about 10^-5 frequency left most alloreactive clones unmapped to unstimulated subsets.

This clone has a single count. Its cognate antigen is unknown. Here immunoSEQ multiplex PCR was the method, and the copy in TCRdb shows in-frame clones only, minus some. Found here are about 100,000 clones, about 91% of them singletons; the top ten hold under 0.15%. CDR3 length: 11 residues. V lost 10 bases to trimming and J lost 2 bases, with 10 bases between them. The germline V gene has CDR1 SGHKS and CDR2 YYEKEE (reference sequence). The source of this sequence is a human donor in good health. The rearrangement joins TRBV5-5 to TRBJ2-7, with D possibly matching TRBD1 (5 bases). The sequencing input was CD4+ T cells sorted from blood. CDR3 nucleotides: TGTGCCTCGACAGCGACCTACGAGCAGTACTTC. Translation gives CASTATYEQYF.